One and the same sample provided the 23 T cell receptor beta chains below, sequenced in a study of CD8+CD57+ T cells in acquired aplastic anemia. Researchers used genomic DNA as the template to profile TCR beta VDJ and CDR3. TCRdb itself ran the reads through MiXCR, one entry per CDR3 protein. The profile covers some 410,000 distinct CDR3 sequences, with under 80% appearing a single time and approximately 3.8% taken by the ten largest. The specimen was sorted CD4+, CD8+, or CD8+CD57+ T cells (not recorded which) from PBMCs. All receptors derive from a human donor in good health, serving as a control.

The DNA for the CDR3 is TGTGCCAGCAGCGTAGGGGACAGCAACACTGAAGCTTTCTTT. It encodes CASSVGDSNTEAFF. The chain links TRBV9 to TRBJ1-1, with 7 bases lining up with TRBD1. In germline, CDR1 is SGDLS, CDR2 YYNGEE. CDR3 size: 14 residues. Unmatched junction bases numbered 1, after V lost 0 bases and J lost 2 bases.

The chain carries TRBV11-2 and TRBJ1-3; possible D gene TRBD1, 5 bases. V lost 3 bases, J lost 4 bases, and 25 bases lay in between. Germline CDR1 reads SGHAT; CDR2 reads FQNNGV. The CDR3 runs to 19 residues. The CDR3 nucleotides are TGTGCCAGCAGCTTCCATCAGGAATTAGCGGGGGGGAACGGAAACACCATATATTTT. It yields the protein CASSFHQELAGGNGNTIYF. Based on the CDR3 plus reference TRBV11-2 and TRBJ1-3, the full variable domain is EAGVAQSPRYKIIEKRQSVAFWCNPISGHATLYWYQQILGQGPKLLIQFQNNGVVDDSQLPKDRFSAERLKGVDSTLKIQPAKLEDSAVYLCASSFHQELAGGNGNTIYFGEGSWLTVV.

The rearrangement uses TRBV9 and TRBJ2-7; 7 bases are shared with TRBD1. Trimming removed 5 bases from V and 1 base from J; junction bases left unmatched: 6. Germline-derived CDR1 and CDR2 are SGDLS and YYNGEE. The CDR3 sequence is 14 residues long. The CDR3 is CASRVGQESYEQYF. The CDR3 DNA reads TGTGCCAGCAGGGTTGGACAGGAATCCTACGAGCAGTACTTC.

V usage is TRBV12-3 or TRBV12-4 and J usage is TRBJ2-7, with 9 bases lining up with TRBD1. J gave up 5 bases and V 6 bases, and 5 bases lay outside the gene matches. This CDR3 has 13 residues. The CDR3 DNA reads TGTGCCAGCAGGAGACGGACAGGGGACGAGCAGTACTTC. This encodes CASRRRTGDEQYF.

This clonotype was observed a single time. The chain carries TRBV20-1 and TRBJ2-3; D is perhaps TRBD2 (5 bases). Germline CDR1 and CDR2: DFQATT and SNEGSKA (reference sequence). The CDR3 length is 16 residues. V lost 1 base, J lost 1 base, and 15 bases lay in between. CDR3 in amino acids: CSARGRTYERTDTQYF. The CDR3 DNA follows: TGCAGTGCTAGAGGGAGGACCTACGAGCGCACAGATACGCAGTATTTT.

As regards this clonotype: An end of the junction differs from the germline gene, which may be a read error. V and J are TRBV5-1 and TRBJ1-6; D unclear. Germline V gives CDR1 SGHRS, CDR2 YFSETQ. The CDR3 totals 13 residues. This CDR3 is CASSVDTGSPLHF. The CDR3 region has the DNA TGTGCCAGCAGCGTGGATACCGGTTCCCCCCTCCACTTT.

The CDR3 coding sequence is TGCAGTGCGGAAGGGACTAGCGGGAGTAATGAGCAGTTCTTC. This codes for CSAEGTSGSNEQFF. This chain connects TRBV20-1 to TRBJ2-1; 14 bases line up with TRBD2. The CDR3 is made up of 14 amino acids. Germline CDR1 reads DFQATT; CDR2 reads SNEGSKA (reference sequence). After removal of 6 bases from V and 7 bases from J, the junction contained 5 bases not matched to a gene.

There are many counts of this clonotype. The chain couples TRBV7-2 to TRBJ2-2; 8 bases are a match to TRBD1. Germline-derived CDR1 and CDR2 are SGHTA and FQGNSA. Trimming removed 1 base from V and 4 bases from J; junction bases left unmatched: 8. This CDR3 is 17 amino acids long. As DNA, the CDR3 is TGTGCCAGCAGCTTAGATCCTACAGGGGGTGCCACCGGGGAGCTGTTTTTT. This translates into CASSLDPTGGATGELFF.

The chain employs TRBV10-3 and TRBJ2-1; perhaps TRBD2 as D (5 bases). The CDR3 spans 13 residues. Trimming took 11 bases from V and 12 from J, leaving 23 bases between them. The germline CDR1 and CDR2 sequences are ENHRY and SYGVKD. CDR3 coding DNA: TGTGCCGCCAGTGAGTGCAAGGAGGACGGGCAGTTCTTC. Translated, it gives CAASECKEDGQFF.

This rearrangement joins TRBV7-9 to TRBJ2-3; the D is unclear. Germline CDR1 SEHNR, CDR2 FQNEAQ (reference sequence). V was trimmed by 1 base and J by 4 bases, leaving 9 bases between them. The CDR3 loop spans 14 amino acids. The chain's CDR3 is CASSLVLTPDTQYF. The CDR3 DNA is TGTGCCAGCAGCTTAGTGCTGACCCCAGATACGCAGTATTTT.

The CDR3 here is CASGLAGTGVNEQFF. The CDR3 coding sequence is TGTGCCAGCGGATTAGCGGGGACAGGAGTCAATGAGCAGTTCTTC. This chain joins TRBV5-4 and TRBJ2-1; D may match TRBD1 or TRBD2 (8 bases each). CDR1 SGHNT and CDR2 YYREEE come from the germline V gene (reference sequence). The V end was cut by 7 bases, the J end by 6 bases, with 20 bases between. This CDR3 has 15 amino acids.

This sequence joins TRBV7-2 and TRBJ1-6, with TRBD1 as a possible D gene (5 bases). Germline CDR1 is SGHTA and CDR2 is FQGNSA. V lost 4 bases to trimming and J lost 13 bases, with 26 bases between them. The CDR3 consists of 17 residues. Here the CDR3 reads CASSSQGGDQRQHPLHF. In DNA form, the CDR3 reads TGTGCCAGCAGCTCCCAGGGAGGGGATCAGCGCCAGCATCCCCTCCACTTT.

Regarding this clonotype: One end of the junction does not line up with germline, which may come from a read error. The chain combines TRBV7-9 with TRBJ1-5, with unresolved D. The CDR3 is 14 residues long. CDR1 SEHNR and CDR2 FQNEAQ come from the germline V gene (reference sequence). CDR3 in DNA: TGTGCCAGCACCCTCGGTGATAACACTCAGCCTCTGCTTTTT. This gives the protein CASTLGDNTQPLLF.

This clonotype has a single count. With a much larger clone just one base away, this may be a read error. The gene calls are TRBV12-3 or TRBV12-4 and TRBJ1-2; TRBD1 matches 9 bases. V lost 7 bases to trimming and J lost 2 bases; unmatched junction nucleotides: 11. This CDR3 comprises 16 residues. CDR3 in amino acids: CASKEGQGLLNYGYTF. The CDR3 DNA follows: TGTGCCAGCAAAGAGGGACAGGGCCTCCTCAACTATGGCTACACCTTC.

The gene calls are TRBV5-1 and TRBJ1-1, with unresolved D. V dropped 0 bases and J dropped 5 bases, with 11 bases sitting between them. The CDR3 is 14 amino acids. CDR1 and CDR2 (germline): SGHRS, YFSETQ. The CDR3 bases are TGCGCCAGCAGCTTGGCCCTTCGAACAACTGAAGCTTTCTTT. This gives the protein CASSLALRTTEAFF.

A few counts support this clonotype. This clone may be a read error of a much larger clone one base away. V usage is TRBV3-1 and J usage is TRBJ2-7; D possibly corresponds to TRBD1 (6 bases). The germline V gene encodes CDR1 LGHDT and CDR2 YNNKEL (reference sequence). The CDR3 loop spans 14 amino acids. V shed 2 bases and J shed 2 bases, with 10 bases lying between them. The DNA of the CDR3 is TGTGCCAGCAGCCAATCAGGGGTTACCTACGAGCAGTACTTC. Translated, it gives CASSQSGVTYEQYF.

Many counts were recorded for this clonotype. The chain joins TRBV6-6 to TRBJ1-2; D ambiguous. The V end lost 5 bases, the J end lost 1 base, and 14 bases lay between the germline ends. CDR3 length: 15 residues. Germline-derived CDR1 and CDR2 are MNHNY and SVGAGI (reference sequence). The CDR3 region is CASSPPSEGNYGYTF. The DNA of the CDR3 is TGTGCCAGCAGTCCCCCCAGCGAGGGTAACTATGGCTACACCTTC.

Points on this clonotype: Because the CDR3 is missing its conserved closing phenylalanine or tryptophan, this is likely a read error. The limits of the CDR3 on the DNA are not certain, so only TCRdb's listed CDR3 is given. The V call is TRBV20-1, the J call TRBJ2-1; TRBD2 was called by the table and not checked on the DNA. The CDR3 has 10 residues if both end residues are counted. Per germline, CDR1 DFQATT and CDR2 SNEGSKA (reference sequence). The CDR3 sequence: CSAVLAERYI.

With regard to this clonotype: Relative to the germline gene, one junction end is altered; a read error may explain this. This chain links TRBV10-3 with TRBJ2-7; D unresolved. This CDR3 is 14 amino acids long. Germline V gene sequence: CDR1 ENHRY, CDR2 SYGVKD. The CDR3 reads CAISEPDRSYGHTF. CDR3 DNA sequence: TGTGCCATCAGTGAGCCCGACCGGAGCTACGGCCACACCTTC.

This clonotype showed up many times. The V gene is TRBV3-1, the J gene TRBJ2-7; possibly TRBD2 for D (5 bases). Germline-derived CDR1 and CDR2 are LGHDT and YNNKEL (reference sequence). The germline V and J ends were trimmed by 2 bases and 1 base, with 6 bases remaining between them. The CDR3 covers 13 residues. CDR3 in DNA: TGTGCCAGCAGCCAATCGGGGTCCTACGAGCAGTACTTC. Translating gives CASSQSGSYEQYF.

The V gene is TRBV7-2, the J gene TRBJ1-1, with TRBD2 matching over 7 bases. Near its end, the DNA agrees better with TRBJ2-7, so the J call may be wrong. The CDR3 spans 12 residues. In germline, CDR1 is SGHTA, CDR2 FQGNSA. This CDR3 is CASSLRETEQYF. The DNA of the CDR3 is TGTGCCAGCAGCTTGCGGGAGACTGAACAGTACTTC.

This clonotype came up once. V and J are TRBV12-3 or TRBV12-4 and TRBJ1-2; D remains unclear. Between the trimmed V and J ends, which lost 7 bases and 4 bases, there was a span of 16 bases. The CDR3 totals 14 residues. The CDR3 spells CASNPIGVGYGYTF. The CDR3, as DNA: TGTGCCAGCAACCCGATCGGGGTAGGCTATGGCTACACCTTC.

This clonotype was recorded many times. The V gene is TRBV19, the J gene TRBJ1-1, with D maybe TRBD1 (5 bases). Deletions cut 3 bases from V and 1 base from J, with 18 bases between. The CDR3 runs to 17 residues. Per germline, CDR1 LNHDA and CDR2 SQIVND (reference sequence). The CDR3 nucleotides are TGTGCCAGTAGTATTTACCCCTCGGGGGGAGGGAACACTGAAGCTTTCTTT. Its translation is CASSIYPSGGGNTEAFF.